The entry below describes one T cell receptor beta chain. Assay: immunoSEQ multiplex PCR; the TCRdb copy retains only in-frame clones and omits some. In the table there are some 80,000 clones, around 94% of which are singletons. The V and J ends lost 0 bases and 1 base respectively, with 9 bases between them. The CDR3 has 15 residues. CDR1 and CDR2 from the germline V gene are SGHVS and FQNEAQ. This sample is drawn from a study of T cell changes during pregnancy in multiple sclerosis. The genes are TRBV7-8 and TRBJ2-5, with D perhaps matching TRBD1 (5 bases). The sample consisted of CD4+ T cells from peripheral blood mononuclear cells, taken after pregnancy. This TCR was sampled from a female donor with multiple sclerosis, enrolled in a pregnancy study. CDR3 in amino acids: CASSLAGRAQETQYF. The CDR3, as DNA: TGTGCCAGCAGCTTAGCGGGCAGGGCCCAAGAGACCCAGTACTTC.